The present TCR beta chain was sequenced within a study of blood T cell repertoires in COVID-19. Study-level information: Italy, Spain and the United States were the sources of the convalescent and acute COVID-19 samples.

Measured with immunoSEQ multiplex PCR; TCRdb has only the in-frame clones, and not every one. The top ten clones hold about a quarter of a sample with some 15,000 clones, more than 65% of them seen once. Germline CDR1 reads MNHEY; CDR2 reads SVGAGI. Unmatched junction bases numbered 9, after V lost 11 bases and J lost 6 bases. The CDR3 spans 12 residues. This chain uses TRBV6-5 with TRBJ1-2, with TRBD1 identical over 7 bases. The source material was peripheral blood. This receptor was identified in a woman aged 65 to 85 with active COVID-19. The CDR3 protein is CAAQGHEHGYTF. The CDR3 DNA reads as TGTGCCGCACAGGGGCATGAGCATGGCTACACCTTC.